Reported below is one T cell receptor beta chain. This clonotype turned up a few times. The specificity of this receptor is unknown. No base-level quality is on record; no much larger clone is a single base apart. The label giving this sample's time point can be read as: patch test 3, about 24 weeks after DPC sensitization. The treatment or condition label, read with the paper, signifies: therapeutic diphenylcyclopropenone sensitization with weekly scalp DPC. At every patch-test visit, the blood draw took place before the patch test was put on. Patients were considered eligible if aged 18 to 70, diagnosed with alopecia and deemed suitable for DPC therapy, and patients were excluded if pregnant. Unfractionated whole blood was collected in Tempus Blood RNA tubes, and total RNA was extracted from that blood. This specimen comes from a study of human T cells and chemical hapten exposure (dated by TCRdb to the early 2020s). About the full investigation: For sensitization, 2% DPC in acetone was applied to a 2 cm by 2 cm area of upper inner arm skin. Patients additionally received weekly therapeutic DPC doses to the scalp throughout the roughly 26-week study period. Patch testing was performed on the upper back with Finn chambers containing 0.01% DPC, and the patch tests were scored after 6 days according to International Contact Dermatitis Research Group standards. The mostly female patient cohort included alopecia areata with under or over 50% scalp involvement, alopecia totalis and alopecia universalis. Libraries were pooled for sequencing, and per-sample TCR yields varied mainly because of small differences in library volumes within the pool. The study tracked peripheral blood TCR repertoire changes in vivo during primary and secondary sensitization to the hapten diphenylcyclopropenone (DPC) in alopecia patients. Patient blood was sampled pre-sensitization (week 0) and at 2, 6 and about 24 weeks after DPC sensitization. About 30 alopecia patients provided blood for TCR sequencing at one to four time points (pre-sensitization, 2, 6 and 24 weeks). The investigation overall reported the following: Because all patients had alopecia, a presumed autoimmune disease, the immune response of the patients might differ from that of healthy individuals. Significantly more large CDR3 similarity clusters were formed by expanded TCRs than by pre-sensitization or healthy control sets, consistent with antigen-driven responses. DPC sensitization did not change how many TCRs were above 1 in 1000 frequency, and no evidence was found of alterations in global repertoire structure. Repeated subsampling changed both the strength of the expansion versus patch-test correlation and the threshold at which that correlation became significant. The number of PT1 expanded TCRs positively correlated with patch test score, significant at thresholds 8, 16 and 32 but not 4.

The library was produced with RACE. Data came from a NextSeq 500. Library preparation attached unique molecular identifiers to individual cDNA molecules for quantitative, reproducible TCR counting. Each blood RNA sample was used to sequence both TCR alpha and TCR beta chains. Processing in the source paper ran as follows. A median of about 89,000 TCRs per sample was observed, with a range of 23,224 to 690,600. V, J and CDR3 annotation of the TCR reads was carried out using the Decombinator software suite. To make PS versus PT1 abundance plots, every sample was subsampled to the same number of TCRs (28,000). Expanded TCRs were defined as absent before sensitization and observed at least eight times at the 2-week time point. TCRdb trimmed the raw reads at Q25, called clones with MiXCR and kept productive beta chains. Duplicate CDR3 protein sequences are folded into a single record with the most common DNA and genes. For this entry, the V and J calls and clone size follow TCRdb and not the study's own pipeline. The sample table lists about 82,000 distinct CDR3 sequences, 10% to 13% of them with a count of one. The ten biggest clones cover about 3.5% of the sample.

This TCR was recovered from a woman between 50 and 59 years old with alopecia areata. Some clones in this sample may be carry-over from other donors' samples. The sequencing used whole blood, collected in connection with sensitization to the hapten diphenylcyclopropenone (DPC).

The CDR3 corresponds to CASSLRGTGQETQYF. The bases read TGTGCCAGCAGCCTCCGGGGAACAGGACAAGAGACCCAGTACTTC. The chain employs TRBV7-8 and TRBJ2-5; the D call is possibly TRBD1 or TRBD2, each sharing 5 bases. The CDR3 starts with the cysteine, ends with the phenylalanine, and has 15 residues. Only CDR3 DNA remains: 45 bases, in frame from the first base. Taken from the germline V gene, the CDR1 and CDR2 loops are SGHVS and FQNEAQ. Trimming at the junction amounts to 5 bases on V and 2 bases on J, and the germline ends lie 15 bases apart.